Listed here are 2 T cell receptor beta chains from one sample, sequenced in a study of T cells in Graves' hyperthyroidism and ophthalmopathy. Using RNA transcripts as the source, TCR beta CDR3 regions were amplified. Using the HTBI primer set, a first-round RT-PCR was run on the TCR CDR3. TCRdb recomputed calls from the multiplex PCR reads with MiXCR, one row per CDR3 protein. Here the sample spans some 510,000 distinct CDR3 sequences, 46% being singletons. The sequenced material came from peripheral blood or thyroid tissue (not recorded which). These receptors were collected from a woman in her late teens or twenties with Graves' hyperthyroidism.

Remarks on this clonotype: Since a much larger clone is just one base distant, this may be a read error. The rearrangement links TRBV11-2 to TRBJ2-5, with TRBD2 matching over 8 bases. This CDR3 is 16 amino acids long. J lost 9 bases, V lost 7 bases, and 19 bases had no gene match. Per germline, CDR1 SGHAT and CDR2 FQNNGV. The CDR3 is CASIPRGSGSWGAQYF. In DNA form, the CDR3 reads TGTGCCAGCATCCCTCGCGGGAGCGGGAGTTGGGGGGCCCAGTACTTC.

As for this clonotype: Without the conserved terminal phenylalanine or tryptophan, this CDR3 likely stems from a read error. Because the CDR3's place on the DNA is in doubt, the DNA is left out and the CDR3 is given as listed by TCRdb. This chain links TRBV10-3 with TRBJ1-5; TRBD1, as called in the table, went unchecked against the DNA. The CDR3 adds up to 16 amino acids, both ends counted. CDR1 and CDR2 (germline): ENHRY, SYGVKD. The CDR3 sequence: CAIPGQGARQSAPVRV.